The 12 T cell receptor beta chains listed next were all sequenced from one sample in a study of blood T cell repertoires in COVID-19 (TCRdb year 2020). Receptors were amplified or captured by the immunoSEQ multiplex PCR assay. TCRdb took this table from immuneACCESS and kept in-frame rearrangements with V and J called. Such tables lack part of the clones; where checked against another copy, unresolved V genes explain under half of the gap, and the rest is unexplained. The sample table contains roughly 260,000 clones; only one count was recorded for 65% to 90% of them. 4.7% of the sample is held by the ten biggest clonotypes. Sequencing input: peripheral blood. The source is a woman in her sixties or seventies with acute or convalescent COVID-19.

This clone was counted a few times. The genes are TRBV19 and TRBJ1-5; D perhaps matches TRBD1 (5 bases). Trimming cost V 0 bases and J 2 bases, with 14 bases left between them. This CDR3 is built from 17 residues. In germline, CDR1 is LNHDA, CDR2 SQIVND (reference sequence). CDR3 protein: CASSIDPGIMGNQPQHF. The CDR3 DNA reads TGTGCCAGTAGTATAGATCCAGGGATTATGGGCAATCAGCCCCAGCATTTT.

The rearrangement joins TRBV19 to TRBJ2-7, with TRBD2 as a possible D gene (5 bases). V was cut by 7 bases and J by 0 bases, with 10 bases left in between. The CDR3 extends over 13 amino acids. Germline V gene data show CDR1 as LNHDA and CDR2 as SQIVND (reference sequence). The CDR3 protein is CASTPGNSYEQYF. Here the CDR3 DNA reads TGTGCCAGTACCCCGGGGAACTCCTACGAGCAGTACTTC.

The chain joins TRBV21-1 to TRBJ1-1; TRBD1 is the table's D call and was not checked against the DNA. TRBV21-1 is flagged as a pseudogene. CDR3 size: 15 residues. The CDR3 DNA follows: TGTGCCAGCAGCAACCCGACAGCCATGAACACTGAAGCTTTCTTT. Translation gives CASSNPTAMNTEAFF.

This clone has only a few counts. J is TRBJ1-5 and V is TRBV2, with a weak D call TRBD1 (5 bases). V was trimmed by 7 bases and J by 2 bases, leaving 9 bases between them. CDR1 is SNHLY and CDR2 is FYNNEI in the germline V gene. This CDR3 contains 13 residues. This CDR3 is CASTDSRNQPQHF. The DNA of the CDR3 is TGTGCCAGCACCGACAGCCGCAATCAGCCCCAGCATTTT.

V usage is TRBV2 and J usage is TRBJ2-1, with D tentatively TRBD2 (6 bases). The V end was cut by 11 bases, the J end by 6 bases, with 20 bases between. Germline CDR1 and CDR2: SNHLY and FYNNEI. CDR3 length: 14 amino acids. CDR3 bases: TGTGCCTCCGATAACAAACTAGCCTTCAATGAGCAGTTCTTC. Protein product: CASDNKLAFNEQFF.

Only one count was recorded for this clone. The chain couples TRBV6-1 to TRBJ1-3; the match to TRBD1 covers 8 bases. This CDR3 comprises 15 residues. Germline CDR1 reads MNHNS; CDR2 reads SASEGT. After removal of 0 bases from V and 4 bases from J, the junction contained 2 bases not matched to a gene. In nucleotides, the CDR3 is TGTGCCAGCAGTGAAGCTTACAGGGGGGGAAACACCATATATTTT. It yields the protein CASSEAYRGGNTIYF.

The CDR3 loop is CASSLSGEAFF. The CDR3 coding sequence is TGTGCCAGCAGCCTATCGGGTGAAGCTTTCTTT. This chain links TRBV3-1 (or the pseudogene TRBV3-2) with TRBJ1-1, with D hard to call. The CDR3 sequence is 11 residues long. The V gene lost 4 bases and the J gene lost 7 bases, with 7 bases spanning the gap. Germline-derived CDR1 and CDR2 are LGHDT and YNNKEL (reference sequence).

The chain uses TRBV5-6 and TRBJ2-5, with 10 bases identical to TRBD2. Trimming took 6 bases from V and 1 from J; bases not matched to a gene: 9. The germline gives CDR1 SGHDT, CDR2 YYEEEE. The CDR3 totals 16 residues. The CDR3 DNA reads as TGTGCCAGCACAACCCCGGGACTAGCGCGCCAAGAGACCCAGTACTTC. Encoded protein: CASTTPGLARQETQYF.

Note on this clone: Other DNA sequences of this sample code for an identical CDR3. This rearrangement joins TRBV5-1 to TRBJ1-5; D is uncertain. Trimming left V 0 bases short and J 0 bases short, with 7 bases between. Germline CDR1 reads SGHRS; CDR2 reads YFSETQ. CDR3 size: 15 residues. CDR3 sequence reads: CASSLDGYSNQPQHF. CDR3 nucleotide sequence: TGCGCCAGCAGCTTGGACGGTTATAGCAATCAGCCCCAGCATTTT.

The gene calls are TRBV5-1 and TRBJ2-7, with TRBD2 matching 11 bases. Germline V gives CDR1 SGHRS, CDR2 YFSETQ. Trimming at V came to 0 bases and at J to 6 bases, leaving 5 bases not matched to a gene. The CDR3 consists of 15 residues. CDR3 bases: TGCGCCAGCAGCTTGGTTAGCGGGGGGGCCCGCGAGCAGTACTTC. Residues: CASSLVSGGAREQYF.

The chain recombines TRBV3-1 (or the pseudogene TRBV3-2) with TRBJ1-6; 9 nucleotides agree with TRBD1. With V trimmed by 2 bases and J by 5 bases, 4 bases remained unmatched. CDR1 is LGHDT, CDR2 YNNKEL, per germline (reference sequence). The CDR3 totals 16 residues. CDR3 loop: CASSQLRTGDNSPLHF. The CDR3 bases are TGTGCCAGCAGCCAACTAAGGACAGGGGATAATTCACCCCTCCACTTT.

The genes are TRBV20-1 and TRBJ1-2; no definite D call. The CDR3 totals 14 residues. CDR1 DFQATT and CDR2 SNEGSKA come from the germline V gene (reference sequence). V lost 3 bases to trimming and J lost 7 bases, with 18 bases between them. DNA of the CDR3: TGCAGTGCTAGTGGGAGGGCTGGTTTGGCTGGCTACACCTTC. It translates to CSASGRAGLAGYTF.